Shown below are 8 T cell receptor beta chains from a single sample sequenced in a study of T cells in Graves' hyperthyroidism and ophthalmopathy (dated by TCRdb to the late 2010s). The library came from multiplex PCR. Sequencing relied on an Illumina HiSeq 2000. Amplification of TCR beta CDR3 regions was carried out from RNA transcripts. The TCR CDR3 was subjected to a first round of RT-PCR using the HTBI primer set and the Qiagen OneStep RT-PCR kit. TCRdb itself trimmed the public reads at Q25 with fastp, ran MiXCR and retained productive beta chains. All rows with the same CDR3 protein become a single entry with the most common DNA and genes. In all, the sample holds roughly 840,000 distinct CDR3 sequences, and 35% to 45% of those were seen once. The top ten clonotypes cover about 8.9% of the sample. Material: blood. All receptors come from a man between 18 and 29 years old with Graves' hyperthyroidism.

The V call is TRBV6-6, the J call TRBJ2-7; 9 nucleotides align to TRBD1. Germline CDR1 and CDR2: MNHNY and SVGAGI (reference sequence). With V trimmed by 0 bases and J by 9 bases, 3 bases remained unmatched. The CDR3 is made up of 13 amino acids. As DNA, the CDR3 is TGTGCCAGCAGTTACTCGCAACAGGGGGCGCAGTACTTC. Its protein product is CASSYSQQGAQYF.

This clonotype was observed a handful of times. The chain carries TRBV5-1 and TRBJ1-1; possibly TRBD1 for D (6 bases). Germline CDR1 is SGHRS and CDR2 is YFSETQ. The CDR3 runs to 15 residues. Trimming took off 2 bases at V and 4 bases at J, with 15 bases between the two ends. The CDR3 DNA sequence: TGCGCCAGCAGCTTAGAAAGGGGGGCGCCCACTGAAGCTTTCTTT. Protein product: CASSLERGAPTEAFF. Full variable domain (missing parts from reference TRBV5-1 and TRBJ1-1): KAGVTQTPRYLIKTRGQQVTLSCSPISGHRSVSWYQQTPGQGLQFLFEYFSETQRNKGNFPGRFSGRQFSNSRSEMNVSTLELGDSALYLCASSLERGAPTEAFFGQGTRLTVV.

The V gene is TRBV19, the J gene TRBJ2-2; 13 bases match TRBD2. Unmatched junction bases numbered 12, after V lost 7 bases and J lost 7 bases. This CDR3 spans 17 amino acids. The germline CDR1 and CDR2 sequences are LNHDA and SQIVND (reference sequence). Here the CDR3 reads CASTKGTSGTLGGELFF. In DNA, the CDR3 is TGTGCCAGTACCAAAGGGACTAGCGGGACCCTTGGCGGGGAGCTGTTTTTT.

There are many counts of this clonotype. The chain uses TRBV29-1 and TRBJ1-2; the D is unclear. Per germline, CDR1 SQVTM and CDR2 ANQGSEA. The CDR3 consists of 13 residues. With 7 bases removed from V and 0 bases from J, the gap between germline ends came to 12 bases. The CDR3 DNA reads TGCAGCGCTGCTGAGTCAGCTAACTATGGCTACACCTTC. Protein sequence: CSAAESANYGYTF.

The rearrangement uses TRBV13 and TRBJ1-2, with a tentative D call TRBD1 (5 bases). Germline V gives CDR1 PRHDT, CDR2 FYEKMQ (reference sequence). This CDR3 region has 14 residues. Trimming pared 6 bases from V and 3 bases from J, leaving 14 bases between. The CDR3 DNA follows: TGTGCCAGCAGTCAAATCGTAGGGGACTATGGCTACACCTTC. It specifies CASSQIVGDYGYTF. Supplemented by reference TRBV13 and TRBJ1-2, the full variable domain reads AAGVIQSPRHLIKEKRETATLKCYPIPRHDTVYWYQQGPGQDPQFLISFYEKMQSDKGSIPDRFSAQQFSDYHSELNMSSLELGDSALYFCASSQIVGDYGYTFGSGTRLTVV.

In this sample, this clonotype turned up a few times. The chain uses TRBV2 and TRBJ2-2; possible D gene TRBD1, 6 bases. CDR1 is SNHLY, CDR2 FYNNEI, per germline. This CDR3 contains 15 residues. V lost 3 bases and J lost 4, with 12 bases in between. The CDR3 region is CASSDFPGVTGELFF. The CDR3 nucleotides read TGTGCCAGCAGTGACTTCCCAGGGGTCACCGGGGAGCTGTTTTTT. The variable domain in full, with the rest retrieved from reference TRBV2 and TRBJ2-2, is EPEVTQTPSHQVTQMGQEVILRCVPISNHLYFYWYRQILGQKVEFLVSFYNNEISEKSEIFDDQFSVERPDGSNFTLKIRSTKLEDSAMYFCASSDFPGVTGELFFGEGSRLTVL.

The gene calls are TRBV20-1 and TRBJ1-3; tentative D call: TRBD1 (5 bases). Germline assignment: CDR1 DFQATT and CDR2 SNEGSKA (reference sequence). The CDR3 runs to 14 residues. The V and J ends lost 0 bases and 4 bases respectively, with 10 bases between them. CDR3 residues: CSARDIRGGNTIYF. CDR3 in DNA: TGCAGTGCTAGAGATATTAGGGGAGGAAACACCATATATTTT.

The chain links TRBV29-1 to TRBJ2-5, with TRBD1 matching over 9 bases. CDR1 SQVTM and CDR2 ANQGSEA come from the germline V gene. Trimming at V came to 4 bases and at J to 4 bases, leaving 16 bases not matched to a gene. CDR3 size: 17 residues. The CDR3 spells CSVGLGTGTAVGETQYF. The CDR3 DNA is TGCAGCGTTGGCCTTGGGACAGGGACTGCCGTCGGAGAGACCCAGTACTTC.